A selection of T cell receptor beta chains follows, all from one sample in a study of radiation and T cells in renal cell carcinoma. TCRdb keeps only in-frame clones here, not all; method: immunoSEQ multiplex PCR. The sample includes roughly 14,000 clones, less than 65% of them seen just once. The sequences come from tumor tissue, collected from a patient whose treatment included radiotherapy and nephrectomy. All receptors come from a woman in her 70s with renal cell carcinoma. Each CDR3 is given with its conserved first and last residue. A D gene is named only where the DNA matches it firmly. Part of the rows lack a size; the others show once, few, many or a class for expanded clones.

V,size,D,J,CDR3,DNA
TRBV6-6,NA,NA,TRBJ1-3,CASTDGGRNTIYF,TGTGCCAGCACCGACGGGGGTAGAAACACCATATATTTT
TRBV7-9,few,NA,TRBJ1-2,CAGYTGKGYTF,TGTGCCGGATATACAGGGAAGGGCTACACCTTC
TRBV5-1,NA,TRBD2,TRBJ2-5,CASSLQPSGSQETQYF,TGCGCCAGCAGCTTACAACCTAGCGGGAGCCAAGAGACCCAGTACTTC
TRBV7-8,medium-sized,NA,TRBJ1-1,CASSLEGGFMNTEAFF,TGTGCCAGCAGCTTAGAAGGGGGATTCATGAACACTGAAGCTTTCTTT
TRBV15,few,NA,TRBJ1-1,CATSREGRGTEAFF,TGTGCCACCAGCAGAGAGGGGCGGGGGACTGAAGCTTTCTTT
TRBV7-2,few,NA,TRBJ1-5,CASSLGAVMGPQHF,TGTGCCAGCAGCTTAGGGGCGGTGATGGGGCCCCAGCATTTT
TRBV7-7,once,NA,TRBJ1-2,CASSQAQGAYGYTF,TGCGCCAGCAGCCAAGCACAGGGTGCCTATGGCTACACCTTC
TRBV7-8,NA,NA,TRBJ2-6,CASSVRPPQSRANVLTF,TGTGCCAGCAGCGTTCGGCCCCCACAAAGTCGGGCCAACGTCCTGACTTTC
TRBV5-6,NA,TRBD1,TRBJ1-3,CASSRTGSHSGNTIYF,TGTGCCAGCAGCAGGACAGGTTCCCACTCTGGAAACACCATATATTTT
TRBV2,once,NA,TRBJ1-5,CASRPGNNQPQHF,TGTGCCAGCAGACCAGGGAACAATCAGCCCCAGCATTTT
TRBV2,NA,NA,TRBJ1-1,CASSARVAERNTEAFF,TGTGCCAGCAGTGCTCGAGTGGCAGAAAGAAACACTGAAGCTTTCTTT
TRBV11-1,few,NA,TRBJ2-7,CASSLAQNYEQYF,TGTGCCAGCAGCTTAGCACAGAATTACGAGCAGTACTTC
TRBV6-5,NA,NA,TRBJ2-7,CASSSTGAGEQYF,TGTGCCAGCAGTTCCACAGGGGCGGGGGAGCAGTACTTC
TRBV5-6,NA,NA,TRBJ2-2,CASSPRDVTTGELFF,TGTGCCAGCAGCCCTAGGGACGTCACCACCGGGGAGCTGTTTTTT
TRBV12-5,NA,NA,TRBJ2-3,CASGFGGGPLDTQYF,TGTGCTAGTGGTTTTGGGGGGGGGCCGTTAGATACGCAGTATTTT
TRBV9,once,NA,TRBJ2-2,CASSVSGDTGELFF,TGTGCCAGCAGCGTGTCAGGGGACACCGGGGAGCTGTTTTTT
TRBV6-5,medium-sized,TRBD1,TRBJ1-2,CASSRDSDYGYTF,TGTGCCAGCAGCCGGGACAGCGACTATGGCTACACCTTC
TRBV28,NA,NA,TRBJ1-2,CASSTHPYGYTF,TGTGCCAGCAGTACCCATCCCTATGGCTACACCTTC
TRBV19,NA,TRBD1,TRBJ1-2,CASKVTITYGDREDRDYGYTF,TGTGCCAGTAAGGTCACGATAACTTACGGGGACAGGGAAGACAGAGACTATGGCTACACCTTC
TRBV18,NA,TRBD2,TRBJ2-7,CASSLEGGTYEQYF,TGTGCCAGCTCACTTGAGGGAGGGACCTACGAGCAGTACTTC
TRBV29-1,few,NA,TRBJ2-1,CSVTTLTVDEQFF,TGCAGCGTGACCACACTGACTGTGGATGAGCAGTTCTTC
TRBV4-1,once,TRBD2,TRBJ2-1,CASSQETSGTYNEQFF,TGCGCCAGCAGCCAAGAGACTAGCGGAACCTACAATGAGCAGTTCTTC
TRBV5-1,few,NA,TRBJ2-6,CASSLAGLQGAGANVLTF,TGCGCCAGCAGCTTGGCAGGACTACAGGGCGCTGGGGCCAACGTCCTGACTTTC
TRBV11-2,NA,NA,TRBJ1-6,CASSLEGNSPLHF,TGTGCCAGCAGCTTAGAGGGTAATTCACCCCTCCACTTT
TRBV14,NA,NA,TRBJ2-3,CASSQGPGGNTDTQYF,TGTGCCAGCAGCCAAGGTCCAGGAGGAAACACAGATACGCAGTATTTT
TRBV5-4,once,NA,TRBJ2-3,CASSFGDPSTDTQYF,TGTGCCAGCAGCTTTGGGGATCCCTCCACAGATACGCAGTATTTT
TRBV19,NA,TRBD1,TRBJ2-5,CASSGGQGAQYF,TGTGCCAGTAGTGGGGGACAGGGGGCCCAGTACTTC
TRBV2,medium-sized,TRBD1,TRBJ1-1,CASSFKPGQGWRTEAFF,TGTGCCAGCAGTTTTAAACCGGGACAGGGCTGGCGGACTGAAGCTTTCTTT
TRBV9,few,NA,TRBJ1-3,CASSVELGTTGNTIYF,TGTGCCAGCAGCGTAGAATTGGGAACTACTGGAAACACCATATATTTT
TRBV2,few,NA,TRBJ1-1,CASSEVGGRTEAFF,TGTGCCAGCAGTGAAGTCGGAGGTCGGACTGAAGCTTTCTTT
TRBV21-1,NA,NA,TRBJ2-7,CASSKTPGDF,TGTGCCAGCAGCAAGACACCCGGAGACTTC
TRBV29-1,NA,NA,TRBJ2-5,CSVWTVETQYF,TGCAGCGTTTGGACAGTAGAGACCCAGTACTTC
TRBV5-1,NA,TRBD1,TRBJ1-5,CASSLEGASQPQHF,TGCGCCAGCAGCTTGGAGGGGGCAAGTCAGCCCCAGCATTTT
TRBV27,NA,TRBD2,TRBJ2-1,CASTPAGGRHEQFF,TGTGCCAGCACTCCAGCGGGGGGGCGGCATGAGCAGTTCTTC
TRBV5-1,NA,TRBD1,TRBJ1-3,CASSTGGTDSGNTIYF,TGCGCCAGCAGCACAGGCGGGACAGACTCTGGAAACACCATATATTTT
TRBV19,NA,NA,TRBJ2-1,CASSSGTTSYNEQFF,TGTGCCAGTAGTTCCGGGACAACATCCTACAATGAGCAGTTCTTC
TRBV6-1,NA,TRBD2,TRBJ2-5,CASSEGTSGETQYF,TGTGCCAGCAGTGAAGGGACTAGCGGGGAGACCCAGTACTTC
TRBV5-4,few,NA,TRBJ2-1,CASSLDLGSNNEQFF,TGTGCCAGCAGCCTGGACCTGGGAAGTAACAATGAGCAGTTCTTC
TRBV7-3,many,TRBD2,TRBJ2-3,CASSLSVAGVGTDTQYF,TGTGCCAGCAGCTTAAGCGTAGCGGGAGTGGGGACAGATACGCAGTATTTT
TRBV6-1,once,TRBD2,TRBJ2-5,CASSENGLAGLETQYF,TGTGCCAGCAGTGAAAACGGACTAGCGGGATTAGAGACCCAGTACTTC
TRBV6-6,NA,TRBD2,TRBJ2-7,CASRKSGGSYEQYF,TGTGCCAGCAGAAAAAGCGGGGGGTCTTACGAGCAGTACTTC